The 19 T cell receptor beta chains listed next were all sequenced from one sample in a study of blood T cells in healthy people across ages. The authors ran a second PCR of roughly 6 to 11 cycles using a sample-barcoded 5' primer and a J-beta primer mix. From the 5' RACE reads, TCRdb called clonotypes with MiXCR, one entry per CDR3 protein. The sample includes 720,000 or so distinct CDR3 sequences, roughly 43% seen only once; the top ten take about 32%. Material: blood. The receptor set was obtained from an elderly man in good health.

In its sample, this clonotype was seen many times. The chain is built from TRBV7-6 and TRBJ2-6; no firm D call. The V and J ends lost 2 bases and 0 bases respectively, with 11 bases between them. The germline V gene encodes CDR1 SGHVS and CDR2 FNYEAQ. The CDR3 totals 17 residues. This CDR3 is CASSLLLGSSGANVLTF. CDR3 bases: TGTGCCAGCAGCTTATTATTGGGCAGCTCTGGGGCCAACGTCCTGACTTTC.

As to this clonotype: A much larger clone lies one base from this, so it may be a read error. The J gene is TRBJ2-7, the V gene TRBV28, with a weak D call TRBD1 (6 bases). The germline CDR1 and CDR2 sequences are MDHEN and SYDVKM. V was clipped by 5 bases and J by 0 bases, with 14 bases between them. This CDR3 contains 15 residues. CDR3 amino acids: CASSPWTENSYEQYF. The CDR3 coding sequence is TGTGCCAGCAGTCCTTGGACAGAGAACTCCTACGAGCAGTACTTC.

CDR3 coding DNA: TGTGCCAGCAGCGTAGTGCCTAGCGGCAATGAGCAGTTCTTC. This sequence encodes CASSVVPSGNEQFF. The V and J genes are TRBV9 and TRBJ2-1, with TRBD2 matching 7 bases. In germline, CDR1 is SGDLS, CDR2 YYNGEE. Losses at the gene ends were 0 bases for V and 6 bases for J; bases not matched to a gene: 3. The length of the CDR3 is 14 residues. Looking up the rest from reference TRBV9 and TRBJ2-1 gives the full variable domain: DSGVTQTPKHLITATGQRVTLRCSPRSGDLSVYWYQQSLDQGLQFLIQYYNGEERAKGNILERFSAQQFPDLHSELNLSSLELGDSALYFCASSVVPSGNEQFFGPGTRLTVL.

This clonotype was counted only a few times. The chain employs TRBV15 and TRBJ1-1; TRBD1 is a possible D gene (5 bases). The V gene's germline CDR1 is LNHNV and CDR2 YYDKDF (reference sequence). V gave up 3 bases and J gave up 4 bases, with 12 bases separating them. The CDR3 loop spans 14 amino acids. The CDR3 DNA is TGTGCCACCAGCAGGGGACTCCCCGCCACTGAAGCTTTCTTT. It encodes CATSRGLPATEAFF.

V usage is TRBV6-6 and J usage is TRBJ1-5; 8 positions match TRBD1. This CDR3 has 13 residues. V gave up 6 bases and J gave up 10 bases; unmatched junction bases: 8. CDR1 MNHNY and CDR2 SVGAGI come from the germline V gene (reference sequence). The CDR3 here is CASRGQDLLPQHF. DNA for the CDR3: TGTGCCAGCAGGGGACAGGATCTTCTTCCCCAGCATTTT.

This rearrangement joins TRBV15 to TRBJ2-1; 9 nucleotides line up with TRBD2. Losses at the gene ends were 3 bases for V and 1 base for J; bases not matched to a gene: 4. CDR1 and CDR2 from the germline V gene are LNHNV and YYDKDF (reference sequence). This CDR3 contains 16 residues. CDR3 loop: CATSRYSGSSYNEQFF. Here the CDR3 DNA reads TGTGCCACCAGCAGGTATAGCGGGAGTTCCTACAATGAGCAGTTCTTC.

This clonotype was seen repeatedly, ten times or more. The chain carries TRBV29-1 and TRBJ2-5, with TRBD2 matching over 8 bases. The germline V gene encodes CDR1 SQVTM and CDR2 ANQGSEA. CDR3 length equals 13 residues. With 6 bases clipped from V and 5 bases from J, the junction kept 8 bases outside the gene matches. The CDR3 nucleotides are TGCAGCGTGGCTGCGGGGGGCCGGGAGACCCAGTACTTC. Its translation: CSVAAGGRETQYF.

This sequence joins TRBV6-2 or TRBV6-3 and TRBJ2-7, with 7 bases that match TRBD2. Trimming removed 2 bases from V and 1 base from J; junction bases left unmatched: 5. CDR1 and CDR2 from the germline V gene are MNHEY and SVGEGT. The CDR3 is 15 residues long. Written as DNA, the CDR3 is TGTGCCAGCAGTTACCTGCTCGGGGGGTCCTACGAGCAGTACTTC. It encodes CASSYLLGGSYEQYF.

This chain uses TRBV9 with TRBJ1-5; D is uncertain. The CDR3 sequence is 13 residues long. Germline V gene sequence: CDR1 SGDLS, CDR2 YYNGEE. V was shortened by 3 bases and J by 5 bases, with 9 bases between the two germline ends. The CDR3 protein is CASSGFGDQPQHF. CDR3 nucleotides: TGTGCCAGCAGCGGGTTTGGAGATCAGCCCCAGCATTTT.

The chain links TRBV6-4 to TRBJ2-1; 10 bases map to TRBD2. CDR1 and CDR2 (germline): MRHNA, SNTAGT. CDR3 size: 15 residues. V lost 8 bases, J lost 6 bases, and 10 bases stayed unmatched. CDR3 in amino acids: CASSAGTSEFNEQFF. CDR3 nucleotide sequence: TGTGCCAGCTCCGCCGGGACTAGCGAATTCAATGAGCAGTTCTTC.

This clonotype turned up a few times. The chain has TRBV20-1 and TRBJ2-2; TRBD2 matches 10 bases. J was trimmed by 5 bases and V by 8 bases; bases with no gene match: 11. There are 15 residues in the CDR3. CDR1 and CDR2 (germline): DFQATT, SNEGSKA (reference sequence). The DNA for the CDR3 is TGCAGTATAAGCGGGAGGGCCATTGGAACCGGGGAGCTGTTTTTT. Encoded protein: CSISGRAIGTGELFF.

The CDR3 nucleotides read TGTGCCAGCAGGGGCCAGAACACTGAAGCTTTCTTT. This sequence encodes CASRGQNTEAFF. V usage is TRBV2 and J usage is TRBJ1-1, with unresolved D. Germline CDR1 SNHLY, CDR2 FYNNEI. V lost 6 bases and J lost 1, with 6 bases in between. This CDR3 contains 12 residues.

The chain carries TRBV27 and TRBJ2-7; 8 bases match TRBD1. Germline V gene data show CDR1 as MNHEY and CDR2 as SMNVEV (reference sequence). The CDR3 is 14 amino acids. The J segment lost 5 bases and the V segment lost 10 bases, leaving 13 bases of the junction unmatched. As DNA, the CDR3 is TGTGCCACCAAATCCCAGGGGGCAAGGAACGAGCAGTACTTC. Its protein is CATKSQGARNEQYF.

This clonotype appeared many times. The V and J genes are TRBV7-2 and TRBJ2-3; a possible D gene is TRBD2 (5 bases). The V end was cut by 5 bases, the J end by 5 bases, with 11 bases between. The CDR3 runs to 13 residues. Germline V gives CDR1 SGHTA, CDR2 FQGNSA. This CDR3 reads CASSLTTVDTQYF. Written as DNA, the CDR3 is TGTGCCAGCAGCCTGACTACGGTAGATACGCAGTATTTT.

On this clonotype itself: Being one base from a much bigger clone, this may be a read error. V is TRBV4-3 and J is TRBJ2-7; 9 bases align to TRBD2. The CDR3 extends over 16 amino acids. Looked up from germline, CDR1 is LGHNA and CDR2 is YSLEER. The CDR3 region has the DNA TGCGCCAGCAGCCAAACGACTAGCGGACAAGGCTACGAGCGGTACTTC. It encodes CASSQTTSGQGYERYF.

DNA for the CDR3: TGTGCCAGCAGCTTAGGGGTGAGCCCCAATGAGCAGTACTTC. Translated, it gives CASSLGVSPNEQYF. The gene calls are TRBV7-2 and TRBJ2-7; D unclear. The germline V gene encodes CDR1 SGHTA and CDR2 FQGNSA. This CDR3 contains 14 residues. V was trimmed by 1 base and J by 7 bases, leaving 14 bases between them.

The chain is built from TRBV20-1 and TRBJ2-3; maybe TRBD1 (5 bases). The V gene's germline CDR1 is DFQATT and CDR2 SNEGSKA (reference sequence). The CDR3 consists of 12 residues. Trimming took off 5 bases at V and 3 bases at J, with 9 bases between the two ends. This CDR3 is CSAVQATDTQYF. The CDR3 nucleotides are TGCAGTGCTGTACAGGCGACAGATACGCAGTATTTT.

The gene calls are TRBV3-1 and TRBJ1-2; 9 bases are shared with TRBD1. This CDR3 has 15 amino acids. V lost 1 base to trimming and J lost 0 bases; unmatched junction nucleotides: 0. Germline V CDR1 and CDR2: LGHDT, YNNKEL (reference sequence). CDR3 nucleotides: TGTGCCAGCAGCCAAGGGACAGGGGCTAACTATGGCTACACCTTC. Translation gives CASSQGTGANYGYTF.

This chain connects TRBV6-1 to TRBJ2-3; 8 nucleotides line up with TRBD1. J lost 1 base, V lost 6 bases, and 3 bases had no gene match. Germline V CDR1 and CDR2: MNHNS, SASEGT. The CDR3 has 14 residues. CDR3: CASRQGAGTDTQYF. CDR3 DNA sequence: TGTGCCAGCAGGCAGGGGGCTGGCACAGATACGCAGTATTTT.